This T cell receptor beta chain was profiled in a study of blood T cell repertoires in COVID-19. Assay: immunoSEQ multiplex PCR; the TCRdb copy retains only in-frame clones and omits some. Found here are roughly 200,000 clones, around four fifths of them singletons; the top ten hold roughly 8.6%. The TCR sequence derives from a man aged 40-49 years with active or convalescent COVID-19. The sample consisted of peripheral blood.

The CDR3 DNA reads TGCAGTGCTAGTGGACAGAATGAAGCTTTCTTT. This gives the protein CSASGQNEAFF. The rearrangement uses TRBV20-1 and TRBJ1-1; perhaps TRBD1 as D (6 bases). Germline lookup yields CDR1 DFQATT and CDR2 SNEGSKA (reference sequence). This CDR3 spans 11 amino acids. V gave up 3 bases and J gave up 7 bases, with 9 bases separating them.